The next 26 T cell receptor beta chains were all read from a single sample in a study of T cells in tuberculosis. Sorting used thawed, overnight-rested PBMC stained with anti-CD3, a viability dye and GMM-loaded CD1B tetramer. The CD1B tetramers carried C32 glucose monomycolate purified from Rhodococcus equi. Method: immunoSEQ multiplex PCR; TCRdb's copy keeps in-frame clones and lacks some. The sample lists about 88,000 clones; roughly 93% were seen once. The sequencing input was CD1b-GMM tetramer-negative cells sorted from PBMCs. These receptors came from an adult woman with latent tuberculosis.

The chain carries TRBV7-2 and TRBJ1-3; perhaps TRBD1 as D (5 bases). This CDR3 comprises 15 residues. Between the trimmed V and J ends, which lost 5 bases and 0 bases, there was a span of 11 bases. In germline, CDR1 is SGHTA, CDR2 FQGNSA. The CDR3 DNA sequence: TGTGCCAGCAGCCCAGACAGCATCTCTGGAAACACCATATATTTT. Its translation: CASSPDSISGNTIYF. Complete variable domain (other parts from reference TRBV7-2 and TRBJ1-3): GAGVSQSPSNKVTEKGKDVELRCDPISGHTALYWYRQSLGQGLEFLIYFQGNSAPDKSGLPSDRFSAERTGGSVSTLTIQRTQQEDSAVYLCASSPDSISGNTIYFGEGSWLTVV.

The V gene is TRBV7-2, the J gene TRBJ2-1; no firm D call. There are 14 residues in the CDR3. The germline CDR1 and CDR2 sequences are SGHTA and FQGNSA. V lost 1 base to trimming and J lost 1 base, with 5 bases between them. CDR3 sequence: CASSLGPSYNEQFF. The CDR3 DNA is TGTGCCAGCAGCTTAGGTCCATCCTACAATGAGCAGTTCTTC.

This chain uses TRBV7-2 with TRBJ2-7; D perhaps matches TRBD1 (6 bases). CDR1 and CDR2 from the germline V gene are SGHTA and FQGNSA. The CDR3 sequence is 14 residues long. The ends were cut back, 1 base at V and 6 bases at J, with 13 bases in the middle. As DNA, the CDR3 is TGTGCCAGCAGCTTAGTCCCGGACAGTCCCGAGCAGTACGTC. Protein sequence: CASSLVPDSPEQYV.

The genes are TRBV10-3 and TRBJ2-2; 12 bases agree with TRBD1. The CDR3 consists of 19 residues. Germline V lookup: CDR1 ENHRY, CDR2 SYGVKD. Unmatched junction bases numbered 17, after V lost 5 bases and J lost 7 bases. The CDR3 nucleotides read TGTGCCATCAGTTCCGCCGGGACAGGGGGCAAGGTTTCGTTCGGGGAGCTGTTTTTT. This sequence encodes CAISSAGTGGKVSFGELFF.

As concerns this clone: Other DNA sequences in the same sample also yield this CDR3. The chain joins TRBV27 to TRBJ1-2; 7 bases are a match to TRBD1. The CDR3 runs 14 residues. V gave up 5 bases and J gave up 2 bases; unmatched junction bases: 5. The germline V gene encodes CDR1 MNHEY and CDR2 SMNVEV (reference sequence). Here the CDR3 DNA reads TGTGCCAGCAGTCCATCGACAGGGAACTATGGCTACACCTTC. This gives the protein CASSPSTGNYGYTF.

V usage is TRBV12-2 and J usage is TRBJ1-1; the D segment call TRBD1 is taken from the table without a DNA check. TRBV12-2 is a known pseudogene. The CDR3 extends over 14 amino acids. Here the CDR3 reads CASRLGQPGTEAFF. The CDR3 bases are TGTGCAAGTCGCTTAGGGCAGCCAGGCACTGAAGCTTTCTTT.

The rearrangement links TRBV5-6 to TRBJ2-5; D call uncertain. V lost 0 bases to trimming and J lost 0 bases, with 9 bases between them. CDR3 size: 15 residues. The germline CDR1 and CDR2 sequences are SGHDT and YYEEEE. The CDR3 sequence is CASSLEARNQETQYF. DNA of the CDR3: TGTGCCAGCAGCTTGGAGGCCAGGAACCAAGAGACCCAGTACTTC.

The chain couples TRBV2 to TRBJ1-5; a possible D gene is TRBD1 (6 bases). Germline V lookup: CDR1 SNHLY, CDR2 FYNNEI. V was pared by 1 base and J by 7 bases, with 14 bases between. The CDR3 is 15 amino acids. The CDR3 sequence is CASSEGGRGGQPQHF. The CDR3 coding sequence is TGTGCCAGCAGTGAAGGGGGCAGGGGTGGCCAGCCCCAGCATTTT.

The chain uses TRBV15 and TRBJ1-1, with 7 positions matching TRBD1. Germline CDR1 and CDR2: LNHNV and YYDKDF (reference sequence). This CDR3 spans 14 amino acids. The trim removed 4 bases at V and 3 bases at J, leaving 5 bases unmatched. CDR3 sequence: CATSTRDRYTEAFF. The CDR3 bases are TGTGCCACCAGCACTAGGGACAGATACACTGAAGCTTTCTTT.

The rearrangement uses TRBV7-2 and TRBJ2-5; a possible D gene is TRBD1 (5 bases). CDR3 length: 15 residues. The germline V gene encodes CDR1 SGHTA and CDR2 FQGNSA. Trimming took off 2 bases at V and 1 base at J, with 11 bases between the two ends. This CDR3 is CASSLRRTPQETQYF. CDR3 nucleotides: TGTGCCAGCAGCTTACGACGGACACCCCAAGAGACCCAGTACTTC.

The chain uses TRBV5-8 and TRBJ1-1; D is perhaps TRBD1 (6 bases). Per the germline V gene, CDR1 is SGHTS and CDR2 is YDEGEE. The germline V and J ends were trimmed by 4 bases and 4 bases, with 11 bases remaining between them. This CDR3 has 13 residues. The CDR3 loop is CASSHKGGTEAFF. CDR3 nucleotide sequence: TGTGCCAGCAGCCACAAAGGGGGCACTGAAGCTTTCTTT.

The V call is TRBV21-1, the J call TRBJ2-5; the table's D call TRBD1 went unverified against the DNA. TRBV21-1 is a pseudogene locus. This CDR3 region has 14 residues. DNA of the CDR3: TGTGCCAGCTCCGGGACAGGGGGCCAGGAGACCCAGTACTTC. Translating gives CASSGTGGQETQYF.

The rearrangement uses TRBV7-9 and TRBJ2-3; D may be TRBD1 (6 bases). The germline CDR1 and CDR2 sequences are SEHNR and FQNEAQ (reference sequence). The CDR3 is 12 residues long. Deletions cut 5 bases from V and 9 bases from J, with 12 bases between. The CDR3 DNA is TGTGCCAGCAGCCGCCCACAGGGAACGCAGTATTTT. Translating it yields CASSRPQGTQYF.

About this clone: At one boundary the junction diverges from the germline segment, which might be a read error. The chain carries TRBV7-7 and TRBJ2-2; TRBD2 matches at 10 bases. CDR1 is SSHAT and CDR2 is FNYEAQ in the germline V gene (reference sequence). The CDR3 is 16 residues long. The CDR3 nucleotides read TGTGCTAGCAGTAGAAGGACTAGCGGGAACACCGGGGAGCTGTTTTTT. Protein: CASSRRTSGNTGELFF.

V usage is TRBV19 and J usage is TRBJ1-2, with a tentative D call TRBD1 (5 bases). V lost 5 bases to trimming and J lost 4 bases, with 17 bases between them. The V gene's germline CDR1 is LNHDA and CDR2 SQIVND (reference sequence). The CDR3 runs to 15 residues. In DNA, the CDR3 is TGTGCCAGTAGTTCCCCTTTCAGGGAAACCTATGGCTACACCTTC. Residues: CASSSPFRETYGYTF.

CDR3 loop: CASRDRGQLENEKLFF. CDR3 nucleotide sequence: TGTGCCAGCAGGGACAGGGGCCAACTTGAGAATGAAAAACTGTTTTTT. The V call is TRBV28, the J call TRBJ1-4, with TRBD1 identical over 9 bases. The CDR3 runs to 16 residues. V was clipped by 6 bases and J by 5 bases; unmatched bases: 10. Germline V gives CDR1 MDHEN, CDR2 SYDVKM.

This rearrangement joins TRBV30 to TRBJ2-1; TRBD2 agrees at 12 bases. Looked up from germline, CDR1 is GTSNPN and CDR2 is SVGIG (reference sequence). The CDR3 has 17 residues. V shed 4 bases and J 8 bases; nucleotides not matched to a gene: 15. This chain's CDR3 is CAWKRTDGLAGWDEQFF. CDR3 in DNA: TGTGCCTGGAAAAGGACAGACGGACTAGCGGGGTGGGATGAGCAGTTCTTC.

The V gene is TRBV10-3, the J gene TRBJ2-3, with 15 nucleotides matching TRBD2. The CDR3 has 17 amino acids. Trimming cost V 4 bases and J 2 bases; bases outside gene matches: 4. Germline V CDR1 and CDR2: ENHRY, SYGVKD. In DNA, the CDR3 is TGTGCCATCAGTGGGACTAGCGGGGGGGGACACACAGATACGCAGTATTTT. As protein: CAISGTSGGGHTDTQYF.

The count of this clone is one. The V call is TRBV5-4, the J call TRBJ2-5; D might be TRBD2 (6 bases). V lost 3 bases and J 3 bases, leaving 12 bases between the germline ends. This CDR3 contains 14 residues. Germline CDR1 reads SGHNT; CDR2 reads YYREEE (reference sequence). CDR3 bases: TGTGCCAGCAGCTCCGGGACTGAAAAAGAGACCCAGTACTTC. Encoded protein: CASSSGTEKETQYF.

The chain uses TRBV5-1 and TRBJ2-7; 7 nucleotides align to TRBD1. The CDR3 covers 15 residues. Germline loops: CDR1 SGHRS, CDR2 YFSETQ. Trimming at V came to 1 base and at J to 5 bases, leaving 9 bases not matched to a gene. This CDR3 is CASSLTRQGIHEQYF. The CDR3 DNA reads TGCGCCAGCAGCTTGACCCGACAGGGTATTCACGAGCAGTACTTC.

The J gene is TRBJ1-2, the V gene TRBV5-6; maybe TRBD1 (6 bases). This CDR3 region has 14 residues. Per germline, CDR1 SGHDT and CDR2 YYEEEE. With 5 bases removed from V and 2 bases from J, the gap between germline ends came to 13 bases. The CDR3 protein is CASRRRGRNYGYTF. The CDR3 region has the DNA TGTGCCAGCAGACGGCGGGGGCGAAACTATGGCTACACCTTC.

The chain carries TRBV19 and TRBJ1-1; 8 nucleotides line up with TRBD1. The CDR3 extends over 14 amino acids. The germline V gene encodes CDR1 LNHDA and CDR2 SQIVND (reference sequence). Trimming removed 5 bases from V and 1 base from J; junction bases left unmatched: 3. CDR3 nucleotide sequence: TGTGCCAGTAGTTTCAGGGGGCCGAACACTGAAGCTTTCTTT. As protein: CASSFRGPNTEAFF. Together with reference TRBV19 and TRBJ1-1, the CDR3 gives the full variable domain: DGGITQSPKYLFRKEGQNVTLSCEQNLNHDAMYWYRQDPGQGLRLIYYSQIVNDFQKGDIAEGYSVSREKKESFPLTVTSAQKNPTAFYLCASSFRGPNTEAFFGQGTRLTVV.

This chain connects TRBV30 to TRBJ2-7; 7 bases are a match to TRBD1. The length of the CDR3 is 12 residues. The germline V gene has CDR1 GTSNPN and CDR2 SVGIG (reference sequence). The V and J ends lost 0 bases and 5 bases, in that order; junction bases with no gene match: 1. The CDR3 is CAWSVTGNEQYF. DNA for the CDR3: TGTGCCTGGAGTGTGACAGGGAACGAGCAGTACTTC.

The V call is TRBV15, the J call TRBJ1-2; 10 bases fit TRBD1. V was pared by 4 bases and J by 8 bases, with 7 bases of the junction left unmatched. The CDR3 loop spans 14 amino acids. Germline V CDR1 and CDR2: LNHNV, YYDKDF (reference sequence). In nucleotides, the CDR3 is TGTGCCACCAGCATGGGACAGGGGATCCGGGGCTACACCTTC. The encoded protein is CATSMGQGIRGYTF.

The chain recombines TRBV6-1 with TRBJ1-2, with D hard to call. This CDR3 has 14 residues. The ends were cut back, 3 bases at V and 3 bases at J, with 11 bases in the middle. CDR1 is MNHNS, CDR2 SASEGT, per germline. CDR3 coding DNA: TGTGCCAGCAGTGACTGGGCAGGTGACTATGGCTACACCTTC. This gives the protein CASSDWAGDYGYTF.

V is TRBV6-4 and J is TRBJ1-2; D not resolved. This CDR3 comprises 14 residues. Per the germline V gene, CDR1 is MRHNA and CDR2 is SNTAGT. Trimming cost V 7 bases and J 4 bases, with 16 bases left between them. The CDR3, as DNA: TGTGCCAGCAACCCCGGAGGGTTCGGCTATGGCTACACCTTC. Its protein product is CASNPGGFGYGYTF.